Included here is one TCR beta chain sequence, with context. Its antigen remains unknown. This CDR3 has 15 residues. Trimming left V 0 bases short and J 1 base short, with 12 bases between. Germline V lookup: CDR1 GTSNPN, CDR2 SVGIG (reference sequence). This sample was included in a study of CD8 T cells in Susac syndrome. Points from the study as a whole: Acknowledgment was made by the study that its TCR sequencing and HLA analysis involved a relatively small number of individuals.

Random hexamers were used to reverse transcribe the RNA input (0.5 to 1 ug). TCR beta CDR3 was amplified by immunoSEQ multiplex PCR. This amplification extended across 54 Vbeta and 13 Jbeta segments. TCRdb reprocessed the immunoSEQ multiplex PCR reads with MiXCR, giving one entry per CDR3 protein. The sample holds roughly 130,000 distinct CDR3 sequences; approximately 95% are singletons and the top ten take approximately 0.12%. The sample comprised CD4+ T cells from PBMCs. The origin of this receptor is a human donor with multiple sclerosis. The V and J genes are TRBV30 and TRBJ1-1; D is possibly TRBD1 (5 bases). DNA for the CDR3: TGTGCCTGGAGTGTCTGGGGGGGGTCGAACACTGAAGCTTTCTTT. This gives the protein CAWSVWGGSNTEAFF.